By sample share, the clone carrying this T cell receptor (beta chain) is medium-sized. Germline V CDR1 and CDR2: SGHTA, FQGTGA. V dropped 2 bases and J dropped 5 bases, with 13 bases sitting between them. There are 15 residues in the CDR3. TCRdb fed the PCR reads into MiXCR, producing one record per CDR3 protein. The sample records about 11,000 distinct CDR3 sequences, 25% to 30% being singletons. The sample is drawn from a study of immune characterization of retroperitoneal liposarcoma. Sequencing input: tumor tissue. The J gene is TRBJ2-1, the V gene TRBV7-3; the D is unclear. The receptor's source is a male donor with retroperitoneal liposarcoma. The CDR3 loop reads CASSLLGPSNNEQFF. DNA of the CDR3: TGTGCCAGCAGCTTACTTGGACCCTCGAACAATGAGCAGTTCTTC.